Presented here are 9 T cell receptor beta chains from one specimen sequenced in a study of shared clonotypes between healthy human individuals. The table came from immunoSEQ multiplex PCR; TCRdb's copy has only in-frame clones and leaves some out. This table holds some 1 million clones, about 74% found once. Material: memory CD4+ T cells sorted from blood. Subset described: CD45RA-negative fraction. Receptor source: a man aged 18 to 29 in good health.

This sequence joins TRBV30 and TRBJ1-3; possible D gene TRBD1, 5 bases. Germline V CDR1 and CDR2: GTSNPN, SVGIG (reference sequence). The CDR3 loop spans 14 amino acids. Trimming took off 5 bases at V and 5 bases at J, with 16 bases between the two ends. CDR3 sequence reads: CAWWDRAPRNTIYF. DNA of the CDR3: TGTGCCTGGTGGGACCGCGCCCCCAGAAACACCATATATTTT.

The chain carries TRBV5-1 and TRBJ2-7, with D possibly matching TRBD2 (5 bases). This CDR3 has 14 amino acids. With 0 bases removed from V and 1 base from J, the gap between germline ends came to 8 bases. Germline assignment: CDR1 SGHRS and CDR2 YFSETQ. The CDR3: CASSLADLSYEQYF. The CDR3 nucleotides read TGCGCCAGCAGCTTGGCGGACTTGTCCTACGAGCAGTACTTC.

The chain combines TRBV5-4 with TRBJ2-3, with 8 positions matching TRBD1. The CDR3 is 15 amino acids. V dropped 4 bases and J dropped 3; count of bases not matched to a gene: 7. CDR1 is SGHNT, CDR2 YYREEE, per germline (reference sequence). The CDR3 coding sequence is TGTGCCAGCAGCCGGACAGGGACAAGGACAGATACGCAGTATTTT. Translation: CASSRTGTRTDTQYF.

The count of this clone is one. The chain joins TRBV2 to TRBJ2-3, with 15 positions matching TRBD2. The CDR3 consists of 16 residues. V was pared by 8 bases and J by 4 bases, with 7 bases of the junction left unmatched. Germline V gene data show CDR1 as SNHLY and CDR2 as FYNNEI. CDR3 loop: CASSRTSGGAADTQYF. In DNA form, the CDR3 reads TGTGCCAGCTCCCGGACTAGCGGGGGGGCCGCAGATACGCAGTATTTT.

The gene calls are TRBV5-5 and TRBJ1-6; D is unresolved. V was shortened by 0 bases and J by 5 bases, with 6 bases between the two germline ends. The CDR3 is made up of 14 amino acids. CDR1 and CDR2 (germline): SGHKS, YYEKEE (reference sequence). The CDR3 nucleotides are TGTGCCAGCAGCTTGGGGGCCGATAATTCACCCCTCCACTTT. Translating it yields CASSLGADNSPLHF.

This clone has just one count. V gene TRBV5-5 combines with J gene TRBJ2-2, with 8 bases aligning to TRBD2. In germline, CDR1 is SGHKS, CDR2 YYEKEE (reference sequence). V lost 2 bases, J lost 3 bases, and 6 bases stayed unmatched. This CDR3 comprises 16 residues. The CDR3 region is CASSLATSADTGELFF. The CDR3 bases are TGTGCCAGCAGCTTAGCGACTAGCGCCGACACCGGGGAGCTGTTTTTT.

The V gene is TRBV2, the J gene TRBJ2-7, with TRBD2 identical over 10 bases. CDR1 is SNHLY and CDR2 is FYNNEI in the germline V gene. V lost 2 bases and J lost 0; bases outside the gene matches: 10. The CDR3 has 18 residues. The chain's CDR3 is CASSESGTSALNSYEQYF. The CDR3 DNA reads TGTGCCAGCAGTGAATCCGGGACTAGCGCACTAAACTCCTACGAGCAGTACTTC.

The J gene is TRBJ2-7, the V gene TRBV9, with a tentative D call TRBD2 (6 bases). Trimming pared 5 bases from V and 2 bases from J, leaving 20 bases between. Per the germline V gene, CDR1 is SGDLS and CDR2 is YYNGEE. The CDR3 is 16 amino acids. CDR3 bases: TGTGCCAGCAGTCCGGGGTCTGCGGGAAAAACCTACGAGCAGTACTTC. Protein product: CASSPGSAGKTYEQYF.

This chain joins TRBV6-4 and TRBJ2-2; 10 bases align to TRBD1. Unmatched junction bases numbered 6, after V lost 8 bases and J lost 6 bases. This CDR3 is built from 14 residues. The germline V gene has CDR1 MRHNA and CDR2 SNTAGT. CDR3 in amino acids: CASGQGDEAGELFF. The CDR3 nucleotides read TGTGCCAGCGGACAGGGGGATGAGGCCGGGGAGCTGTTTTTT.